This passage covers 17 T cell receptor beta chains from one sample sequenced in a study of cytomegalovirus exposure and HLA in healthy donors (dated by TCRdb to 2016 to 2017). To prepare the library, the immunoSEQ multiplex PCR assay was applied. A mixture of 60 forward primers for TCR Vbeta segments and 13 reverse primers for TCR Jbeta segments was used in the multiplex PCR. The source is immuneACCESS, and TCRdb retained only in-frame sequences with V and J called. Part of the clones is not carried over; for the studies checked, unresolved V genes explain less than half of this, and the remainder is unexplained. The sample contains approximately 120,000 clones, about four fifths of them found a single time. Clones ranked in the top ten supply about 1.7% of the sample. The sample was PBMCs. The receptors derive from a man in his late teens or twenties in good health and CMV-seronegative.

V is TRBV10-3 and J is TRBJ2-7; D perhaps matches TRBD1 (5 bases). Germline V gives CDR1 ENHRY, CDR2 SYGVKD. The germline V and J ends were trimmed by 3 bases and 2 bases, with 17 bases remaining between them. The CDR3 is made up of 16 amino acids. The CDR3 nucleotides are TGTGCCATCAGTGATGAGGCGTGGCAGGGTACCTACGAGCAGTACTTC. This codes for CAISDEAWQGTYEQYF.

This chain links TRBV7-9 with TRBJ2-5, with 11 bases matching TRBD2. Trimming at V came to 4 bases and at J to 0 bases, leaving 4 bases not matched to a gene. The CDR3 totals 16 residues. Germline V gene lookup returns CDR1 SEHNR and CDR2 FQNEAQ (reference sequence). CDR3 sequence reads: CASSYSLAGDQETQYF. The CDR3 DNA sequence: TGTGCCAGCAGCTATTCACTAGCGGGGGACCAAGAGACCCAGTACTTC.

In this sample, this clone turned up a few times. The V gene is TRBV10-2, the J gene TRBJ2-6; D perhaps matches TRBD2 (7 bases). Trimming removed 3 bases from V and 0 bases from J, with 15 bases in between. CDR3 length: 18 residues. Germline V gene lookup returns CDR1 WSHSY and CDR2 SAAADI. The CDR3 nucleotides are TGCGCCAGCAGTGACAGTGGGGGGGCCATCTCTGGGGCCAACGTCCTGACTTTC. Translation: CASSDSGGAISGANVLTF.

This sequence joins TRBV5-6 and TRBJ1-3, with D hard to call. The CDR3 has 12 amino acids. V gave up 4 bases and J gave up 5 bases, with 7 bases separating them. Germline assignment: CDR1 SGHDT and CDR2 YYEEEE. The CDR3 DNA reads TGTGCCAGCAGCCGTTTAAGAAACACCATATATTTT. This encodes CASSRLRNTIYF.

The gene calls are TRBV5-5 and TRBJ1-1; 7 bases agree with TRBD1. With V trimmed by 4 bases and J by 4 bases, 16 bases remained unmatched. Germline CDR1 SGHKS, CDR2 YYEKEE (reference sequence). This CDR3 is built from 17 residues. As DNA, the CDR3 is TGTGCCAGCAGCATCTGGTTAACAGGGGTAAGCGGCACTGAAGCTTTCTTT. Protein sequence: CASSIWLTGVSGTEAFF.

This clone came up a few times. This chain connects TRBV27 to TRBJ1-2, with D tentatively TRBD1 (5 bases). Trimming stripped 2 bases from V and 4 bases from J, with 17 bases between. Per germline, CDR1 MNHEY and CDR2 SMNVEV (reference sequence). The length of the CDR3 is 16 residues. DNA of the CDR3: TGTGCCAGCAGTTTAAGGGGCCCCAAGGGTCTCTATGGCTACACCTTC. Translated, it gives CASSLRGPKGLYGYTF.

For this clone: One junction end disagrees with the germline gene, perhaps due to a read error. The chain couples TRBV7-9 to TRBJ1-1; TRBD1 agrees at 7 bases. CDR3 length equals 12 residues. CDR1 and CDR2 from the germline V gene are SEHNR and FQNEAQ (reference sequence). CDR3 nucleotide sequence: TGTTCCAGCAGCTTGGGACAGACTGAAGCTTTCTTT. Translated: CSSSLGQTEAFF.

The chain has TRBV7-2 and TRBJ2-7; 10 bases are shared with TRBD2. There are 15 residues in the CDR3. The germline gives CDR1 SGHTA, CDR2 FQGNSA. Unmatched junction bases numbered 7, after V lost 3 bases and J lost 5 bases. The CDR3 sequence is CASSFRAGGLHEQYF. CDR3 coding DNA: TGTGCCAGCAGCTTCCGAGCGGGGGGGCTCCACGAGCAGTACTTC.

The genes are TRBV5-6 and TRBJ2-1; 8 bases are shared with TRBD1. The V and J ends lost 0 bases and 3 bases, in that order; junction bases with no gene match: 5. Germline V gives CDR1 SGHDT, CDR2 YYEEEE. This CDR3 is 16 amino acids long. CDR3 protein: CASSLGWGQVYNEQFF. CDR3 DNA sequence: TGTGCCAGCAGCTTGGGTTGGGGACAGGTCTACAATGAGCAGTTCTTC.

Worth noting for this clone: The conserved phenylalanine or tryptophan is not found at the CDR3 terminus, so this likely reflects a read error. This chain links TRBV5-6 with TRBJ1-2; D is possibly TRBD1 (5 bases). Trimming pared 0 bases from V and 2 bases from J, leaving 11 bases between. The CDR3 covers 15 residues. Germline assignment: CDR1 SGHDT and CDR2 YYEEEE. CDR3 region: CASSLDRPKNYGYTL. In nucleotides, the CDR3 is TGTGCCAGCAGCTTGGACAGGCCGAAAAACTATGGCTACACCCTC.

The chain is built from TRBV19 and TRBJ1-5; 8 nucleotides agree with TRBD1. The germline V gene has CDR1 LNHDA and CDR2 SQIVND (reference sequence). CDR3 size: 15 residues. The V gene end was trimmed by 6 bases and the J gene end by 2 bases; junction bases not matched to a gene: 6. CDR3 sequence reads: CASRSGQGGNQPQHF. The CDR3 DNA follows: TGTGCCAGTAGATCCGGACAGGGAGGCAATCAGCCCCAGCATTTT.

The chain recombines TRBV5-6 with TRBJ1-2, with a possible D match to TRBD1 (6 bases). Germline CDR1 and CDR2: SGHDT and YYEEEE. The V and J ends lost 1 base and 1 base respectively, with 17 bases between them. The CDR3 totals 17 residues. The DNA for the CDR3 is TGTGCCAGCAGCTTGAGAGAAGTAACAGGGAATAACTATGGCTACACCTTC. It yields the protein CASSLREVTGNNYGYTF.

The rearrangement joins TRBV25-1 to TRBJ1-2; 10 bases align to TRBD1. J gave up 7 bases and V 5 bases, and 4 bases lay outside the gene matches. The CDR3 is 13 residues long. Germline loops: CDR1 MGHDK, CDR2 SYGVNS. The CDR3 reads CASSLTGGGGYTF. CDR3 bases: TGTGCCAGCAGTTTGACAGGGGGCGGTGGCTACACCTTC.

This chain uses TRBV7-9 with TRBJ2-3, with 9 bases that match TRBD2. This CDR3 has 15 residues. The germline CDR1 and CDR2 sequences are SEHNR and FQNEAQ (reference sequence). Unmatched junction bases numbered 2, after V lost 1 base and J lost 3 bases. The CDR3 here is CASSLGGGETDTQYF. In nucleotides, the CDR3 is TGTGCCAGCAGCTTAGGCGGGGGGGAAACAGATACGCAGTATTTT.

The chain recombines TRBV29-1 with TRBJ1-3; D ambiguous. The germline gives CDR1 SQVTM, CDR2 ANQGSEA. CDR3 length equals 13 residues. V shed 7 bases and J shed 5 bases, with 15 bases lying between them. CDR3: CSALTGGRNTIYF. CDR3 nucleotides: TGCAGCGCCCTGACCGGCGGGCGAAACACCATATATTTT.

The chain uses TRBV7-9 and TRBJ2-1; 10 bases fit TRBD2. J was trimmed by 5 bases and V by 5 bases; bases with no gene match: 12. Per germline, CDR1 SEHNR and CDR2 FQNEAQ (reference sequence). The CDR3 consists of 17 residues. DNA for the CDR3: TGTGCCAGCAGCCCCCGCCGGTTAGCGGGGGGACACAATGAGCAGTTCTTC. Protein sequence: CASSPRRLAGGHNEQFF. Drawing the rest from reference TRBV7-9 and TRBJ2-1, the complete variable domain is DTGVSQNPRHKITKRGQNVTFRCDPISEHNRLYWYRQTLGQGPEFLTYFQNEAQLEKSRLLSDRFSAERPKGSFSTLEIQRTEQGDSAMYLCASSPRRLAGGHNEQFFGPGTRLTVL.

This clone was seen a handful of times. This chain connects TRBV6-4 to TRBJ1-2, with 8 bases fitting TRBD1. Trimming cost V 8 bases and J 8 bases; bases outside gene matches: 16. This CDR3 region has 15 residues. Germline V gene sequence: CDR1 MRHNA, CDR2 SNTAGT. Here the CDR3 DNA reads TGTGCCAGCCCTACGGGGCAGGGGGCGAACAGGGGCTACACCTTC. Residues: CASPTGQGANRGYTF.